Following are 25 T cell receptor beta chains from one sample sequenced in a study of lymphopenia after photon versus proton radiotherapy. Measured with immunoSEQ multiplex PCR; TCRdb has only the in-frame clones, and not every one. The sample yields fewer than 20,000 clones, 88% seen once. Here the sequenced sample was peripheral blood, taken from a patient treated with proton-based radiotherapy. These receptors all stem from a man between 65 and 85 years old with pancreatic cancer.

This chain joins TRBV18 and TRBJ1-5, with a weak D call TRBD1 (6 bases). Germline V lookup: CDR1 KGHSH, CDR2 LQKENI. V was clipped by 3 bases and J by 2 bases, with 17 bases between them. CDR3 length: 17 residues. The CDR3 nucleotides read TGTGCCAGCTCACCTTCTTTGGGGGGCCGGGGCAATCAGCCCCAGCATTTT. It codes for CASSPSLGGRGNQPQHF.

The CDR3 is CASSPPVRTDEQYF. The CDR3 coding sequence is TGTGCCAGCTCACCACCGGTTAGGACAGACGAGCAGTACTTC. The rearrangement uses TRBV18 and TRBJ2-7; the D gene is possibly TRBD1 (6 bases). From germline, CDR1 is KGHSH and CDR2 LQKENI. The CDR3 has 14 residues. The V end lost 0 bases, the J end lost 5 bases, and 11 bases lay between the germline ends.

The chain couples TRBV7-8 to TRBJ1-5; D may be TRBD1 (5 bases). CDR1 is SGHVS and CDR2 is FQNEAQ in the germline V gene. V shed 1 base and J shed 15 bases, with 19 bases lying between them. This CDR3 region has 14 residues. The CDR3 nucleotides read TGTGCCAGCAGCTTAGTGGGGCAGGGTGGGATCTGGCATTTT. Residues: CASSLVGQGGIWHF.

Of note for this clone: No conserved phenylalanine or tryptophan is present at the end of the CDR3, so a read error is the likely explanation. This sequence joins TRBV7-9 and TRBJ1-2; D unclear. The CDR3 sequence is 15 residues long. The V and J ends lost 6 bases and 1 base respectively, with 15 bases between them. Germline V gene lookup returns CDR1 SEHNR and CDR2 FQNEAQ (reference sequence). The DNA for the CDR3 is TGTGCCAGCAGTTACGCCCGAGGGCTTAACTATGGCTACACCCTC. Its translation is CASSYARGLNYGYTL.

The V gene is TRBV5-8, the J gene TRBJ2-7; 8 bases agree with TRBD1. In germline, CDR1 is SGHTS, CDR2 YDEGEE. This CDR3 is built from 12 residues. After removal of 7 bases from V and 6 bases from J, the junction contained 6 bases not matched to a gene. The CDR3 nucleotides read TGTGCCAGCGACAGGGGATCGTTCGAGCAGTACTTC. This translates into CASDRGSFEQYF. Filled out from reference TRBV5-8 and TRBJ2-7, the complete variable domain reads EAGVTQSPTHLIKTRGQQATLRCSPISGHTSVYWYQQALGLGLQFLLWYDEGEERNRGNFPPRFSGRQFPNYSSELNVNALELEDSALYLCASDRGSFEQYFGPGTRLTVT.

This chain uses TRBV30 with TRBJ2-7, with D possibly TRBD2 on 6 matching bases. The CDR3 has 11 residues. Trimming left V 2 bases short and J 7 bases short, with 9 bases between. The germline CDR1 and CDR2 sequences are GTSNPN and SVGIG (reference sequence). CDR3 DNA: TGTGCCTGGAGTACTAGCTTTGAGCAGTACTTC. Its translation: CAWSTSFEQYF.

This clone was counted a few times. This sequence joins TRBV29-1 and TRBJ1-4; 7 bases map to TRBD1. V was clipped by 4 bases and J by 8 bases; unmatched bases: 4. The CDR3 is made up of 12 amino acids. Germline lookup yields CDR1 SQVTM and CDR2 ANQGSEA. The CDR3 nucleotides are TGCAGCGTTGGACAGGGTCGAGAAAAACTGTTTTTT. Its protein product is CSVGQGREKLFF.

CDR3 region: CASSFGLSDNEQFF. The CDR3 DNA reads TGTGCCAGCAGCTTCGGACTCTCAGACAATGAGCAGTTCTTC. The V gene is TRBV13, the J gene TRBJ2-1, with a possible D match to TRBD2 (5 bases). This CDR3 region has 14 residues. Germline lookup yields CDR1 PRHDT and CDR2 FYEKMQ (reference sequence). V lost 3 bases and J 5 bases, leaving 11 bases between the germline ends.

In DNA form, the CDR3 reads TGTGCCAGTAGTATATGGAGAGAACACCCTTCCTACGAGCAGTACTTC. This codes for CASSIWREHPSYEQYF. The chain combines TRBV19 with TRBJ2-7, with unresolved D. The CDR3 consists of 16 residues. Looked up from germline, CDR1 is LNHDA and CDR2 is SQIVND (reference sequence). V lost 2 bases to trimming and J lost 1 base, with 15 bases between them.

The CDR3 reads CASSRGRGTYNEQFF. As DNA, the CDR3 is TGTGCCAGCAGCCGAGGCCGGGGAACCTACAATGAGCAGTTCTTC. The chain uses TRBV9 and TRBJ2-1; D is possibly TRBD2 (5 bases). The CDR3 is 15 residues long. Germline V gene sequence: CDR1 SGDLS, CDR2 YYNGEE. V lost 4 bases and J 2 bases, leaving 13 bases between the germline ends. Based on the CDR3 plus reference TRBV9 and TRBJ2-1, the full variable domain is DSGVTQTPKHLITATGQRVTLRCSPRSGDLSVYWYQQSLDQGLQFLIQYYNGEERAKGNILERFSAQQFPDLHSELNLSSLELGDSALYFCASSRGRGTYNEQFFGPGTRLTVL.

This chain connects TRBV5-1 to TRBJ2-2; D not resolved. Deletions cut 0 bases from V and 0 bases from J, with 12 bases between. CDR1 and CDR2 from the germline V gene are SGHRS and YFSETQ. This CDR3 is built from 17 residues. The DNA for the CDR3 is TGCGCCAGCAGCTTGGGTGCGAGGACCCCGAACACCGGGGAGCTGTTTTTT. This gives the protein CASSLGARTPNTGELFF.

V usage is TRBV6-5 and J usage is TRBJ2-3; 12 bases agree with TRBD2. Per germline, CDR1 MNHEY and CDR2 SVGAGI. The CDR3 is 15 residues long. V was pared by 5 bases and J by 4 bases, with 4 bases of the junction left unmatched. CDR3 protein: CASSQSSGGADTQYF. The CDR3 DNA reads TGTGCCAGCAGTCAATCTAGCGGGGGGGCAGATACGCAGTATTTT.

This clone appeared a few times. The V and J genes are TRBV2 and TRBJ1-2; D gene ambiguous. Trimming removed 7 bases at V and 2 bases at J, with 11 bases between. CDR1 SNHLY and CDR2 FYNNEI come from the germline V gene. CDR3 length: 13 residues. The CDR3 region is CASIWIPNYGYTF. Here the CDR3 DNA reads TGTGCCAGCATCTGGATACCAAACTATGGCTACACCTTC. The full variable domain, with the rest looked up from reference TRBV2 and TRBJ1-2, is EPEVTQTPSHQVTQMGQEVILRCVPISNHLYFYWYRQILGQKVEFLVSFYNNEISEKSEIFDDQFSVERPDGSNFTLKIRSTKLEDSAMYFCASIWIPNYGYTFGSGTRLTVV.

J is TRBJ2-5 and V is TRBV25-1; 7 bases map to TRBD2. This CDR3 is 15 amino acids long. The V gene's germline CDR1 is MGHDK and CDR2 SYGVNS. V shed 1 base and J 1 base; nucleotides not matched to a gene: 3. CDR3 sequence (DNA): TGTGCCAGCAGTGAATTCGGGGGGTCCCAAGAGACCCAGTACTTC. As protein: CASSEFGGSQETQYF.

The V and J genes are TRBV18 and TRBJ1-3; 9 bases fit TRBD1. V lost 3 bases, J lost 5 bases, and 5 bases stayed unmatched. In germline, CDR1 is KGHSH, CDR2 LQKENI. The CDR3 consists of 15 residues. The CDR3 nucleotides read TGTGCCAGCTCACCTCCCGGACAGGGGCGAAACACCATATATTTT. Amino acids: CASSPPGQGRNTIYF. Combining the CDR3 with reference TRBV18 and TRBJ1-3 gives the whole variable domain NAGVMQNPRHLVRRRGQEARLRCSPMKGHSHVYWYRQLPEEGLKFMVYLQKENIIDESGMPKERFSAEFPKEGPSILRIQQVVRGDSAAYFCASSPPGQGRNTIYFGEGSWLTVV.

The rearrangement links TRBV18 to TRBJ2-7, with 8 bases fitting TRBD1. The trim removed 4 bases at V and 7 bases at J, leaving 6 bases unmatched. Germline V gene sequence: CDR1 KGHSH, CDR2 LQKENI. There are 13 residues in the CDR3. In DNA form, the CDR3 reads TGTGCCAGCTCACAAATGGACAGGGATGAGCAGTACTTC. Its translation: CASSQMDRDEQYF.

The gene calls are TRBV5-1 and TRBJ1-1; 11 nucleotides match TRBD1. The CDR3 has 12 amino acids. Germline lookup yields CDR1 SGHRS and CDR2 YFSETQ. The trim removed 4 bases at V and 9 bases at J, leaving 2 bases unmatched. The CDR3 nucleotides are TGCGCCAGCAGCAAGGACAGGGGGCAAGCTTTCTTT. Amino acids: CASSKDRGQAFF. The full variable domain, its missing parts supplied by reference TRBV5-1 and TRBJ1-1, is KAGVTQTPRYLIKTRGQQVTLSCSPISGHRSVSWYQQTPGQGLQFLFEYFSETQRNKGNFPGRFSGRQFSNSRSEMNVSTLELGDSALYLCASSKDRGQAFFGQGTRLTVV.

The chain is built from TRBV6-1 and TRBJ1-5, with D possibly matching TRBD1 (6 bases). V lost 2 bases to trimming and J lost 6 bases, with 11 bases between them. Germline V gives CDR1 MNHNS, CDR2 SASEGT. This CDR3 has 14 amino acids. The CDR3 spells CASSEQGKRQPQHF. DNA of the CDR3: TGTGCCAGCAGTGAACAGGGGAAGCGTCAGCCCCAGCATTTT.

The rearrangement joins TRBV15 to TRBJ2-7, with TRBD2 identical over 13 bases. J lost 3 bases, V lost 3 bases, and 2 bases had no gene match. The CDR3 consists of 15 residues. Germline CDR1 reads LNHNV; CDR2 reads YYDKDF (reference sequence). CDR3 residues: CATSSRTSGSYEQYF. CDR3 sequence (DNA): TGTGCCACCAGCAGTAGGACTAGCGGGAGCTACGAGCAGTACTTC.

This clone showed up just once. The chain joins TRBV6-1 to TRBJ2-5; perhaps D is TRBD1 or TRBD2 (5 bases each). The germline V and J ends were trimmed by 3 bases and 5 bases, with 13 bases remaining between them. The CDR3 runs to 14 residues. Germline lookup yields CDR1 MNHNS and CDR2 SASEGT. This CDR3 is CASSDPGRRETQYF. In nucleotides, the CDR3 is TGTGCCAGCAGTGATCCGGGACGAAGGGAGACCCAGTACTTC.

This sequence joins TRBV11-2 and TRBJ1-2; a possible D gene is TRBD1 (5 bases). V was clipped by 7 bases and J by 8 bases, with 17 bases between them. Per germline, CDR1 SGHAT and CDR2 FQNNGV. This CDR3 is built from 13 residues. CDR3 in DNA: TGTGCCAGCACCCAGGAGGGAGGGGAAGGCTACACCTTC. It encodes CASTQEGGEGYTF.

The chain couples TRBV7-2 to TRBJ2-3, with 10 bases aligning to TRBD2. Germline lookup yields CDR1 SGHTA and CDR2 FQGNSA. Trimming removed 1 base from V and 6 bases from J; junction bases left unmatched: 7. The CDR3 contains 16 residues. In DNA, the CDR3 is TGTGCCAGCAGCTTAGGAGGAGCGGGGGGGTTTGATACGCAGTATTTT. Translating gives CASSLGGAGGFDTQYF.

The rearrangement joins TRBV30 to TRBJ2-7, with 8 bases lining up with TRBD1. The ends lost 4 bases at V and 5 bases at J; junction bases unmatched: 10. The CDR3 contains 14 residues. The germline V gene encodes CDR1 GTSNPN and CDR2 SVGIG (reference sequence). CDR3 sequence: CAWTLSGGIDEQYF. The CDR3 nucleotides read TGTGCCTGGACCCTGTCAGGGGGCATAGACGAGCAGTACTTC.

This chain connects TRBV11-2 to TRBJ2-3, with D possibly being TRBD2 (6 bases). Looked up from germline, CDR1 is SGHAT and CDR2 is FQNNGV. The V end was cut by 5 bases, the J end by 2 bases, with 14 bases between. The CDR3 loop spans 15 amino acids. The CDR3: CASSPGGELTDTQYF. Written as DNA, the CDR3 is TGTGCCAGCAGCCCGGGCGGGGAACTCACAGATACGCAGTATTTT.

The chain recombines TRBV9 with TRBJ2-4; D might be TRBD1 or TRBD2, each matching 5 bases. The CDR3 has 14 amino acids. V lost 6 bases and J 9 bases, leaving 19 bases between the germline ends. The germline gives CDR1 SGDLS, CDR2 YYNGEE. CDR3 DNA sequence: TGTGCCAGCAACACCGGAAGAGGGGCCGGCATTCAGTACTTC. This sequence encodes CASNTGRGAGIQYF. Variable domain in full (rest from reference TRBV9 and TRBJ2-4): DSGVTQTPKHLITATGQRVTLRCSPRSGDLSVYWYQQSLDQGLQFLIQYYNGEERAKGNILERFSAQQFPDLHSELNLSSLELGDSALYFCASNTGRGAGIQYFGAGTRLSVL.